This T cell receptor (beta chain) was sequenced during a study of CD8 T cells in Susac syndrome. After extraction with the RNeasy kit, roughly 0.45 to 1 ug of the RNA was reverse transcribed using random hexamers. TCRdb ran MiXCR on the immunoSEQ multiplex PCR reads and lists one entry per CDR3 protein. The data contain 400,000 or so distinct CDR3 sequences, roughly 85% of them singletons. The sequence was collected from a human donor with multiple sclerosis. Sequenced sample: CD8+ T cells from PBMCs.

This chain's CDR3 is CAISGAAGAEAFF. The CDR3 DNA is TGTGCCATCTCGGGGGCAGCCGGCGCTGAAGCTTTCTTT. The rearrangement joins TRBV6-5 to TRBJ1-1; D is perhaps TRBD1 (6 bases). The CDR3 runs 13 residues. Germline assignment: CDR1 MNHEY and CDR2 SVGAGI. The V gene lost 10 bases and the J gene lost 6 bases, with 18 bases spanning the gap.